One T cell receptor beta chain is described in this entry. Its antigen is not yet known. No quality values exist for individual bases; no much larger clone is one base distant. The sample originates from a study of OX40 agonist ivuxolimab in advanced cancers. Concerning the study at large: Ivuxolimab was a fully human IgG2 agonistic monoclonal antibody targeting the costimulatory receptor OX40 (CD134). Intravenous ivuxolimab was administered to patients every 2 weeks at six dose levels: 0.01, 0.1, 0.3, 1.5, 3 and 10 mg/kg. Of the roughly 51 patients in dose escalation, around 19 had hepatocellular carcinoma, approximately 15 had melanoma, 9 had renal cell carcinoma and 9 had head and neck cancer. In the dose-escalation cohort, 70% to 85% of patients were male, and the mean age was 60 years with a range of roughly 20 to 85. Prior anti-PD-1, anti-PD-L1 or anti-CTLA-4 therapy was permitted, and checkpoint inhibitors had been received by about 37% of dose-escalation patients. Three dose-escalation patients achieved partial responses, one with hepatocellular carcinoma and two with cutaneous melanoma. The purpose of peripheral TCRbeta sequencing was to test whether ivuxolimab changed TCR sequence diversity and led to clonal T-cell expansion. The monotherapy dose-escalation portion (N of about 50 patients) of the phase I ivuxolimab trial is reported in the paper. Results and caveats for the whole study, not just this receptor: Clonal expansion of both CD4+ and CD8+ blood T cells was observed from baseline to week 6 at doses 0.1 to 3.0 mg/kg. Low levels of normalized T-cell clonal expansion were also seen in some patients who did not respond. The antigen specificity of the peripheral T cells that underwent clonal expansion was not determined. In the 0.1-3.0 mg/kg groups, partial responders had among the lowest normalized peripheral clonal expansion, particularly in CD8+ T cells. After ivuxolimab, CD8+ T cells had more expanded clones than CD4+ T cells on average.

Cut back by 6 bases and 6 bases, the V and J ends lie 21 bases apart. The CDR1 and CDR2 encoded by the germline V gene are WSHSY and SAAADI. The CDR3, from cysteine to phenylalanine, totals 16 residues. This entry keeps only the CDR3 DNA: 48 bases, framed from base 1. The trial excluded patients who had a history of autoimmune disease or were on systemic immunosuppression. Peripheral blood for TCR sequencing was drawn from every dose cohort at baseline, at cycle 4 day 1 and at cycle 7 day 1. The samples were taken from a phase I, first-in-human, multicenter, open-label dose-escalation trial of ivuxolimab. Adults with locally advanced or metastatic melanoma, renal cell, hepatocellular, or head and neck squamous cell carcinoma were enrolled in the trial. CD4+ and CD8+ T cells were sorted separately from peripheral blood before TCR sequencing. To sequence the TCRbeta CDR3 region, genomic DNA was isolated from the sorted cells. TCRbeta CDR3 regions were sequenced using the immunoSEQ Assay. TCRdb carries this immuneACCESS record with in-frame sequences only. Its versions omit some clonotypes, under half of them owing to an unresolved V gene in the studies checked, with the rest unexplained. The sample table lists some 35,000 clones, 75% to 90% of them with a count of one. The ten largest clones add up to about a third of the sample.

Sequences were derived from CD4+ or CD8+ T cells sorted from blood, sampled in a trial of the OX40 agonist ivuxolimab. This receptor chain uses TRBV10-2 and TRBJ2-1; a weak D assignment points to TRBD2 (7 bases agree). The source of this sequence is an adult with an advanced solid tumor such as melanoma, head and neck, liver or kidney cancer. At the DNA level, the sequence is TGCGCCAGCAGGAACTTGGGGGCGGGAGAAGGCAATGAGCAGTTCTTC. It translates to CASRNLGAGEGNEQFF.